This record concerns one T cell receptor beta chain sequence. The sample comes from a study of blood T cell repertoires in COVID-19. Study summary: Sample material is recorded as cDNA or gDNA derived from T cells, B-cell-depleted T cells, or PBMCs.

The age range of participants was about 18 to 100 years, with residence in about two dozen US areas. Participants had their cohort set by participant-reported clinical history. Recovered participants had two consecutive negative NP/OP PCR tests, healthcare professional clearance, or symptom resolution. The protocol was immunoSEQ multiplex PCR, while the TCRdb copy is restricted to in-frame clones and leaves out a portion. The data show about 160,000 clones, with about 90% seen just once and 6% to 7.5% held by the top ten. Sequencing input: PBMCs or T cells enriched from blood (not recorded which). The receptor was isolated from a woman in her 50s who had recovered from COVID-19.

CDR3 nucleotides: TGTGCCAGCAGATACAGGGATAACCACAATGAGCAGTTCTTC. Its protein is CASRYRDNHNEQFF. The V call is TRBV4-2, the J call TRBJ2-1, with TRBD1 as a possible D gene (6 bases). There are 14 residues in the CDR3. V lost 6 bases and J 5 bases, leaving 14 bases between the germline ends. CDR1 is LGHNA and CDR2 is YNFKEQ in the germline V gene.